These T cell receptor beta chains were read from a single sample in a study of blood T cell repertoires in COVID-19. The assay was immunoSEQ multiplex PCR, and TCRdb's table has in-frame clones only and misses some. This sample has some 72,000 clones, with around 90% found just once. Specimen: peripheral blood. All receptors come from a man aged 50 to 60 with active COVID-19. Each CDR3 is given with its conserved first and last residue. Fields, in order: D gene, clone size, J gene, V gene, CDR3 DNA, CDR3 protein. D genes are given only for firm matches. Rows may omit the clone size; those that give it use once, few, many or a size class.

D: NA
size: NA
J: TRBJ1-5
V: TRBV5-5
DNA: TGTGCCAGCAGCGTAGGCGGCGGAGGGTATCAGCCCCAGCATTTT
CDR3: CASSVGGGGYQPQHF

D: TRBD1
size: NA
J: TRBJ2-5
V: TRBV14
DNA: TGTGCCAGCAGCCGATTCGAAGGGACAGGGGTTGACGCGGAGACCCAGTACTTC
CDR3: CASSRFEGTGVDAETQYF

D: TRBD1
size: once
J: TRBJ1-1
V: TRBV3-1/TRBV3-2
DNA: TGTGCCAGCAGCCCCTCGGCACAGGGGCTCACTGAAGCTTTCTTT
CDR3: CASSPSAQGLTEAFF

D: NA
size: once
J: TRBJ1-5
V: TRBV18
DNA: TGTGCCAGCTCAGCGGACCGCGGGATGCCCCAGCATTTT
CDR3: CASSADRGMPQHF

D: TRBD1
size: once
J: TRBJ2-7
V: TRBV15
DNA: TGTGCCACCAGCAGAGATCTTGGTCTCCGGGGACAGGAATCTTACGAGCAGTACTTC
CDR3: CATSRDLGLRGQESYEQYF

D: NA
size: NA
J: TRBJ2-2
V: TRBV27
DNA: TGTGCCAGCACCCCACGGTACACCGGGGAGCTGTTTTTT
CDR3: CASTPRYTGELFF

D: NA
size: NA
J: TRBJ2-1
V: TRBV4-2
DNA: TGTGCCAGCAGCCCAGGGCCTCTAGGCGCCTCCTACAATGAGCAGTTCTTC
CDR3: CASSPGPLGASYNEQFF

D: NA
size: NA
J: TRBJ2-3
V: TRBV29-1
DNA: TGCAGCGTTCAGACAAACACAGATACGCAGTATTTT
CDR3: CSVQTNTDTQYF

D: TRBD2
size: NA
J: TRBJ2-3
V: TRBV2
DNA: TGTGCCAGCCGAGCGGGGACCACAGATACGCAGTATTTT
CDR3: CASRAGTTDTQYF

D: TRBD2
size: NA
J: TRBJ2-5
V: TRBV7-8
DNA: TGTGCCAGCAGAGGAGGGCGACTAGCAGGGACGGAGACCCAGTACTTC
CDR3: CASRGGRLAGTETQYF

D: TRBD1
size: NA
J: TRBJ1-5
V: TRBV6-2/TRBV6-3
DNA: TGTGCCAGCAGTCGTGCCGCCGGGACAGACAATCAGCCCCAGCATTTT
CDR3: CASSRAAGTDNQPQHF

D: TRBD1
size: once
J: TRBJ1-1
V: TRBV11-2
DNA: TGTGCCAGCAGCAGCACAGGGGTGATGAACACTGAAGCTTTCTTT
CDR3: CASSSTGVMNTEAFF

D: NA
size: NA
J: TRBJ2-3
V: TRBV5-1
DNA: TGCGCCAGCAGCTTGGCCGGGATTAGCACAGATACGCAGTATTTT
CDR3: CASSLAGISTDTQYF

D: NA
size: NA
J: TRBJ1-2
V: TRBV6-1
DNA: TGTGCCAGCAGTGAAGCCCGCCAGGCCGGTAACTATGGCTACACCTTC
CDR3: CASSEARQAGNYGYTF

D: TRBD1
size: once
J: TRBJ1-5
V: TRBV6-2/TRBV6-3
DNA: TGTGCCAGCAGTACCGGGACAGGGGGTTGGGAGCCCCAGCATTTT
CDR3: CASSTGTGGWEPQHF

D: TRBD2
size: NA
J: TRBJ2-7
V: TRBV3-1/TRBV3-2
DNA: TGTGCCAGCAGCCCCAGACTAGCGGGAAAATACGAGCAGTACTTC
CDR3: CASSPRLAGKYEQYF

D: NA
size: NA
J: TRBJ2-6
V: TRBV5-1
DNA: TGCGCCAGCAGCTTGGGGCCTGGGGCCAACGTCCTGACTTTC
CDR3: CASSLGPGANVLTF

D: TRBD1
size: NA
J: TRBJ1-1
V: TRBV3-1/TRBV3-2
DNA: TGTGCCAGCAGCGCACAGGGGCGAGGGACTGAAGCTTTCTTT
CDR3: CASSAQGRGTEAFF

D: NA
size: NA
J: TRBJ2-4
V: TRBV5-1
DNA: TGCGCCAGCAGCCCGGATGACACAAACATTCAGTACTTC
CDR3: CASSPDDTNIQYF

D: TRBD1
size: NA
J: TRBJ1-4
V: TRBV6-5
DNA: TGTGCCAGCAGTCTGGACAGGAATGAAAAACTGTTTTTT
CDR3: CASSLDRNEKLFF

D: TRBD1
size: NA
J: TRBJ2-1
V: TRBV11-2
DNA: TGTGCCAGCAGCCGGGGACAGGGAAACGGTGAGCAGTTCTTC
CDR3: CASSRGQGNGEQFF

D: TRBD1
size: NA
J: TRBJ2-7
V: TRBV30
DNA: TGTGCCTGGAGTGTACCCGGACAGGGAACCTACGAGCAGTACTTC
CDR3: CAWSVPGQGTYEQYF

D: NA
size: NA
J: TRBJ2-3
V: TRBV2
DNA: TGTGCCAGCGGTGGCGGCTCCACAGATACGCAGTATTTT
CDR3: CASGGGSTDTQYF

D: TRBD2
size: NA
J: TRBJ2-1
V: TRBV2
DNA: TGTGCCAGCAGTGCTCTAGCGGGTGGTTTCGGAAATGAGCAGTTCTTC
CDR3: CASSALAGGFGNEQFF

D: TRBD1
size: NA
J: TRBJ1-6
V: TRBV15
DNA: TGTGCCACCAGCAGATCAAACTCAGGACAGGCCAATAATTCACCCCTCCACTTT
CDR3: CATSRSNSGQANNSPLHF

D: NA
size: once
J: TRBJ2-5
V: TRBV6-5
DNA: TGTGCCAGCCGTCCTCGGGGAGAGACCCAGTACTTC
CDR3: CASRPRGETQYF

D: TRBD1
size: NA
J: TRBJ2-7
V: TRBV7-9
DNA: TGTGCCAGCAGCCCAGGGACAGGGTGGCGGCACTTC
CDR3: CASSPGTGWRHF

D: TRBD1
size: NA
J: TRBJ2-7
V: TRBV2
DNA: TGTGCCAGCCCCGGAAACCGGGACAGCCTACTAAGAGGGCAGTACTTC
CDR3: CASPGNRDSLLRGQYF

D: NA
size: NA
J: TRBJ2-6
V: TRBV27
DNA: TGTGCCAGCAGTTTACAAGGGGCCAACGTCCTGACTTTC
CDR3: CASSLQGANVLTF

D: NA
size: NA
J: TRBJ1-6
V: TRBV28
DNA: TGTGCCAGCAGTCCATCGGAGGGGATAGGTTCCTATAATTCACCCCTCCACTTT
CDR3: CASSPSEGIGSYNSPLHF

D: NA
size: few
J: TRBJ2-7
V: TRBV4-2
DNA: TGTGCCAGCAGCCAGAGGACAGACTCGGGCTACGAGCAGTACTTC
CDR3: CASSQRTDSGYEQYF

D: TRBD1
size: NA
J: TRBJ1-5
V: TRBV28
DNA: TGTGCCAGCAGAGGACAGGAGCTTTATAGCAATCAGCCCCAGCATTTT
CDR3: CASRGQELYSNQPQHF

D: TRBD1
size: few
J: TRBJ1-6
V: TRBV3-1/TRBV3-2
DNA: TGTGCCAGCAGCCAAGGACAGGGGTTGTACTCACCCCTCCACTTT
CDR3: CASSQGQGLYSPLHF

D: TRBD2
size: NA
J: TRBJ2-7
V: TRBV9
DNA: TGTGCCAGCAGCCCCCAGGGACTAGCGGGGGGCCACAGCTCCTACGAGCAGTACTTC
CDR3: CASSPQGLAGGHSSYEQYF

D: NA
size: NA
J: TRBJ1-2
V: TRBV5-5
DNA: TGTGCCAGCAGCTTGTACCCAGCTAACTATGGCTACACCTTC
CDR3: CASSLYPANYGYTF

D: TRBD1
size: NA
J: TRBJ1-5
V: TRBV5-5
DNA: TGTGCCAGCAGCCGAGGGGGCCCGGGAAGTGGTCAGCCCCAGCATTTT
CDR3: CASSRGGPGSGQPQHF

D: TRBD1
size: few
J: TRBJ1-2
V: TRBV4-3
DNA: TGCGCCAGCAGCCAAGATCTAGGGACAGGCTTCTATGGCTACACCTTC
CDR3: CASSQDLGTGFYGYTF

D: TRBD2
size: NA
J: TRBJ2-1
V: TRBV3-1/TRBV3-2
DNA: TGTGCCAGCAGCCTAGGGACTAGAGTCAACAATGAGCAGTTCTTC
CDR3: CASSLGTRVNNEQFF